The entry below gives a single T cell receptor beta chain sequence along with its context. Its antigen is unidentified. Two lung cancer pathologists independently confirmed each histologic diagnosis. The assay was immunoSEQ multiplex PCR, and TCRdb's table has in-frame clones only and misses some. The sample includes 3,000 or so clones, 75% to 90% of them seen just once. The record originates from a study of immune evolution from preneoplasia to lung adenocarcinoma. Findings and caveats of the study: Normal lung had the highest top T cell clone frequencies. Later-stage lesions appeared to have more T cells, more diversity, less clonality.

This CDR3 is built from 15 residues. Trimming pared 5 bases from V and 3 bases from J, leaving 17 bases between. Germline assignment: CDR1 MDHEN and CDR2 SYDVKM. This sequence originates from a person aged 65 to 79 with lung adenocarcinoma. The gene calls are TRBV28 and TRBJ2-7, with D possibly matching TRBD2 (6 bases). Sequencing was done on a sample of FFPE adjacent normal lung tissue. In DNA, the CDR3 is TGTGCCAGCAGTCCCCCAGGGACGGGAGTCTACGAGCAGTACTTC. As protein: CASSPPGTGVYEQYF.